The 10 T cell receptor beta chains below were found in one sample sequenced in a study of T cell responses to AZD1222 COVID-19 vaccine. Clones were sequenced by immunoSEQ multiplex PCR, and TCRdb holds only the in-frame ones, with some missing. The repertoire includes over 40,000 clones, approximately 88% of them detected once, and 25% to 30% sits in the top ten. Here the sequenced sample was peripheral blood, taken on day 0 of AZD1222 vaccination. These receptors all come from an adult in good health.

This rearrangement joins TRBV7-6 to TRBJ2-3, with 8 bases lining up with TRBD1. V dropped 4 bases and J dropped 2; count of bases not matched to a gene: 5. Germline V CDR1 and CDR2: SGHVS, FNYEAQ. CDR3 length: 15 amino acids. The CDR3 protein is CASSSRQGYTDTQYF. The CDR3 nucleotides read TGTGCCAGCAGCTCAAGACAGGGGTACACAGATACGCAGTATTTT. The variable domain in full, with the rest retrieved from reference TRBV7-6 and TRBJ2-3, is GAGVSQSPRYKVTKRGQDVALRCDPISGHVSLYWYRQALGQGPEFLTYFNYEAQQDKSGLPNDRFSAERPEGSISTLTIQRTEQRDSAMYRCASSSRQGYTDTQYFGPGTRLTVL.

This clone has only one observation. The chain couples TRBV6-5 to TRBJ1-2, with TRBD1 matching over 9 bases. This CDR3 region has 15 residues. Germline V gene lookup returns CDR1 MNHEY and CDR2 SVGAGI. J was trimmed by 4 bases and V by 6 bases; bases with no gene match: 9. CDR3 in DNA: TGTGCCAGCAGGATAGACAGGGGGACGATCTATGGCTACACCTTC. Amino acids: CASRIDRGTIYGYTF.

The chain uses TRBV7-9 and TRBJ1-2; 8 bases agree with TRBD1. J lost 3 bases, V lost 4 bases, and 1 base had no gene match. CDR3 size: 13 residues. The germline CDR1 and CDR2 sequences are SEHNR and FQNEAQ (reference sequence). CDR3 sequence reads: CASSSDRDYGYTF. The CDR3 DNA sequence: TGTGCCAGCAGCTCGGACAGGGACTATGGCTACACCTTC.

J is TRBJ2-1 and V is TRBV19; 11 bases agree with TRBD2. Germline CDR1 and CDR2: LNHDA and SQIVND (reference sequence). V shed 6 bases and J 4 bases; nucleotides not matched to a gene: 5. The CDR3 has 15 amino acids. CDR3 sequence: CASSPGLADYNEQFF. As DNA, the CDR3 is TGTGCCAGTAGCCCGGGACTAGCGGATTACAATGAGCAGTTCTTC.

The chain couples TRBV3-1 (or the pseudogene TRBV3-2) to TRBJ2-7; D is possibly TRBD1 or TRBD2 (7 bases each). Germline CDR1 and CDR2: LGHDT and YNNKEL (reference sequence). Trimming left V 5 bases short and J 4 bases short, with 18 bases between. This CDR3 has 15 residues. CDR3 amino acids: CASSFAGGVRYEQYF. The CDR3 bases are TGTGCCAGCAGCTTCGCAGGGGGGGTTAGGTACGAGCAGTACTTC.

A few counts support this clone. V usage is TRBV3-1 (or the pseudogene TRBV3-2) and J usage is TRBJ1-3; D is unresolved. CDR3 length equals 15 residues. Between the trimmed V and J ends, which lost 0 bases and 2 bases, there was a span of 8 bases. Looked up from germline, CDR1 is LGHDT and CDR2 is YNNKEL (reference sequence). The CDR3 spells CASSQEAAAGNTIYF. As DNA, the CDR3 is TGTGCCAGCAGCCAAGAAGCGGCAGCTGGAAACACCATATATTTT.

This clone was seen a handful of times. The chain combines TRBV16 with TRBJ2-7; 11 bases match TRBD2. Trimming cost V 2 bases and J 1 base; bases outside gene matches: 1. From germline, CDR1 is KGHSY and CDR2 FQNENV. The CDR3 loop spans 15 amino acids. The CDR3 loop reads CASSQPSGRSYEQYF. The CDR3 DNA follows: TGTGCCAGCAGCCAACCTAGCGGGAGGTCCTACGAGCAGTACTTC.

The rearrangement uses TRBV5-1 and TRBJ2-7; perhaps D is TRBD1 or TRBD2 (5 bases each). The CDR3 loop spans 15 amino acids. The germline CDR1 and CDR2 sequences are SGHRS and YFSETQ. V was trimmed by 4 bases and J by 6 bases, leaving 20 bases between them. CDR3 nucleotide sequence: TGCGCCAGCAGCAAAACCGGGACGGTGGTTGGCGAGCAGTACTTC. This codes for CASSKTGTVVGEQYF.

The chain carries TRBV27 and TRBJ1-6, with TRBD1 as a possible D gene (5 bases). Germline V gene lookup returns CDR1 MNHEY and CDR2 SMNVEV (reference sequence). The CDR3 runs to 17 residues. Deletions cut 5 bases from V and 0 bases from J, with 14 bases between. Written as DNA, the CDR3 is TGTGCCAGCAGTCGGACAACCCTAAGCTCCTATAATTCACCCCTCCACTTT. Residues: CASSRTTLSSYNSPLHF.

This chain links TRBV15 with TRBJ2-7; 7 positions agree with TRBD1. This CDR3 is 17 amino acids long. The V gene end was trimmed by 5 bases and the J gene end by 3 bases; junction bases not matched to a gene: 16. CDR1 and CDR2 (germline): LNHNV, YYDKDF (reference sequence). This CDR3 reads CATSPRGTGTDNYEQYF. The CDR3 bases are TGTGCCACCAGCCCTCGGGGAACCGGGACAGACAACTACGAGCAGTACTTC.